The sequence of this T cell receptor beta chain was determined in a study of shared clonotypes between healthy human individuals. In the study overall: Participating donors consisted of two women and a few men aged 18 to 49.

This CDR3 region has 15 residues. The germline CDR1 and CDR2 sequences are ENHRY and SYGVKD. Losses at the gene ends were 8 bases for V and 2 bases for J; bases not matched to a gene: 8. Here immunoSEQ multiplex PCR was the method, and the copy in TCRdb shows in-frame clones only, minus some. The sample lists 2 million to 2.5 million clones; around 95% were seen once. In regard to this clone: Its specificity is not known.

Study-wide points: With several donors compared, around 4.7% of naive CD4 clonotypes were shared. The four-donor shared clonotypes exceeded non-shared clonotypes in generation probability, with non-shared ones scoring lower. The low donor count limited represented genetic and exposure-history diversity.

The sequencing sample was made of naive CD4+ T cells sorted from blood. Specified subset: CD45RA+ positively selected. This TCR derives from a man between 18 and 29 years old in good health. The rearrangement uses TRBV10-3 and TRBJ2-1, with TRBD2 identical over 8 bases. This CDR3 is CAILSGSKAYNEQFF. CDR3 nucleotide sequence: TGTGCCATCTTGAGCGGGAGCAAGGCCTACAATGAGCAGTTCTTC.